This TCR beta chain emerged from a study of OX40 agonist ivuxolimab in advanced cancers. Method: immunoSEQ multiplex PCR; TCRdb's copy keeps in-frame clones and lacks some. The repertoire holds 57,000 or so clones, with 75% to 90% as singletons. Germline V CDR1 and CDR2: SGHNT, YENEEA. This CDR3 spans 15 amino acids. The ends lost 5 bases at V and 3 bases at J; junction bases unmatched: 6. The chain links TRBV11-3 to TRBJ2-3, with 9 bases lining up with TRBD2. The specimen was CD4+ or CD8+ T cells sorted from blood, collected in a trial of the OX40 agonist ivuxolimab. The clonotype originates from an adult with an advanced solid tumor such as melanoma, head and neck, liver or kidney cancer. CDR3 region: CASSPRRGGTDTQYF. Here the CDR3 DNA reads TGTGCCAGCAGCCCACGGCGGGGGGGTACAGATACGCAGTATTTT.